This is a list of T cell receptor beta chains from one sample in a study of T cell responses to AZD1222 COVID-19 vaccine. Measured with immunoSEQ multiplex PCR; TCRdb has only the in-frame clones, and not every one. The sample consists of approximately 120,000 clones, about 86% of them appearing once. The specimen was peripheral blood, collected on day 0 of AZD1222 vaccination. These receptor sequences come from an adult in good health. Both conserved end residues are part of each CDR3. The D gene is left open where the match is weak. Size tells how often a clone was seen (once, few, many) or the class of an expanded clone, and some rows leave it out.

cdr3_nt: TGTGCCAGCAGCGCAGGACAGGGCAATTCACCCCTCCACTTT; cdr3_aa: CASSAGQGNSPLHF; v_call: TRBV2; j_call: TRBJ1-6; d_call: TRBD1; clone_size: NA
cdr3_nt: TGCGCCAGCAGCTTGGGTGGGACTAGCGACTACGAGCAGTACTTC; cdr3_aa: CASSLGGTSDYEQYF; v_call: TRBV5-1; j_call: TRBJ2-7; d_call: TRBD2; clone_size: NA
cdr3_nt: TGCGCCAGCAGCCAGGCCGGACAGGGACAGGGCGGCTACACCTTC; cdr3_aa: CASSQAGQGQGGYTF; v_call: TRBV4-1; j_call: TRBJ1-2; d_call: TRBD1; clone_size: few
cdr3_nt: TGTGCCAGCTCACCACTTGAATCTGAAGCCACCATATATTTT; cdr3_aa: CASSPLESEATIYF; v_call: TRBV18; j_call: TRBJ1-3; d_call: NA; clone_size: NA
cdr3_nt: TGTGCCAGCAGTGAAACCCTATGGATACCTGAAGCTTTCTTT; cdr3_aa: CASSETLWIPEAFF; v_call: TRBV2; j_call: TRBJ1-1; d_call: NA; clone_size: NA
cdr3_nt: TGCGCCAGCAGAGTAGCGGGAGCAACCGGGGAGCTGTTTTTT; cdr3_aa: CASRVAGATGELFF; v_call: TRBV5-1; j_call: TRBJ2-2; d_call: TRBD2; clone_size: once
cdr3_nt: TGTGCCAGTACCACTAGCGGGACTTCCTACGAGCAGTACTTC; cdr3_aa: CASTTSGTSYEQYF; v_call: TRBV19; j_call: TRBJ2-7; d_call: TRBD2; clone_size: once
cdr3_nt: TGCAGTGCGCGAGAAAAAGAGACCCAGTACTTC; cdr3_aa: CSAREKETQYF; v_call: TRBV20-1; j_call: TRBJ2-5; d_call: NA; clone_size: NA
cdr3_nt: TGTGCCAGCAGTCAAAAGGTTTCCTACAATGAGCAGTTCTTC; cdr3_aa: CASSQKVSYNEQFF; v_call: TRBV6-5; j_call: TRBJ2-1; d_call: NA; clone_size: NA
cdr3_nt: TGTGCCAGCAGTTCTGACAGACGCAGAACTAATGAAAAACTGTTTTTT; cdr3_aa: CASSSDRRRTNEKLFF; v_call: TRBV6-6; j_call: TRBJ1-4; d_call: NA; clone_size: NA
cdr3_nt: TGCGCCAGCAGCTTGGACAGTTACACCGGGGAGCTGTTTTTT; cdr3_aa: CASSLDSYTGELFF; v_call: TRBV5-1; j_call: TRBJ2-2; d_call: NA; clone_size: NA
cdr3_nt: TGTGCCAGCAGTCTACAGGGTGGGTCCTACGAGCAGTACTTC; cdr3_aa: CASSLQGGSYEQYF; v_call: TRBV28; j_call: TRBJ2-7; d_call: NA; clone_size: NA
cdr3_nt: TGTGCCAGCAGTTACGGGACAGGGGATCTAGATACGCAGTATTTT; cdr3_aa: CASSYGTGDLDTQYF; v_call: TRBV6-5; j_call: TRBJ2-3; d_call: TRBD1; clone_size: NA
cdr3_nt: TGTGCCAGCAGCCAAGATCACGGACAGGGGGCAAACAATGAGCAGTTCTTC; cdr3_aa: CASSQDHGQGANNEQFF; v_call: TRBV3-1/TRBV3-2; j_call: TRBJ2-1; d_call: TRBD1; clone_size: NA
cdr3_nt: TGTGCCAGCAGCGTAGGGGTCGTGGGGGATGAAAAACTGTTTTTT; cdr3_aa: CASSVGVVGDEKLFF; v_call: TRBV9; j_call: TRBJ1-4; d_call: NA; clone_size: NA
cdr3_nt: TGTGCCAGTAGTCCCGGAGGACAGGGACCCATCTATGGCTACACCTTC; cdr3_aa: CASSPGGQGPIYGYTF; v_call: TRBV19; j_call: TRBJ1-2; d_call: TRBD1; clone_size: NA
cdr3_nt: TGTGCCACCAGTGACCCGTACAATGAGCAGTTCTTC; cdr3_aa: CATSDPYNEQFF; v_call: TRBV24-1; j_call: TRBJ2-1; d_call: NA; clone_size: NA
cdr3_nt: TGTGCCAGCAGCTTAGGAAGTTTTGTGAACACTGAAGCTTTCTTT; cdr3_aa: CASSLGSFVNTEAFF; v_call: TRBV11-2; j_call: TRBJ1-1; d_call: NA; clone_size: NA
cdr3_nt: TGTGCCAGCAGGTCACTAGCGGACCCTCGCACAGATACGCAGTATTTT; cdr3_aa: CASRSLADPRTDTQYF; v_call: TRBV5-4; j_call: TRBJ2-3; d_call: TRBD2; clone_size: NA
cdr3_nt: TGTGCCAGCTCCATTGGACAGGGCCCGTACAATGAGCAGTTCTTC; cdr3_aa: CASSIGQGPYNEQFF; v_call: TRBV2; j_call: TRBJ2-1; d_call: TRBD1; clone_size: NA
cdr3_nt: TGTGCCAGCAGTCTGTTGTCTGGAAACACCATATATTTT; cdr3_aa: CASSLLSGNTIYF; v_call: TRBV6-6; j_call: TRBJ1-3; d_call: NA; clone_size: NA
cdr3_nt: TGCGCCAGCAGCCAGGAAACAGGGAGCGAGCAGTACTTC; cdr3_aa: CASSQETGSEQYF; v_call: TRBV4-3; j_call: TRBJ2-7; d_call: NA; clone_size: NA
cdr3_nt: TGTGCCAGCAGCCCGCGACTAGCAACCGGGGAGCTGTTTTTT; cdr3_aa: CASSPRLATGELFF; v_call: TRBV4-2; j_call: TRBJ2-2; d_call: TRBD2; clone_size: NA
cdr3_nt: TGTGCCAGCAGTTACTTTGCGGGAGGTTTAAAGGAGCAGTTCTTC; cdr3_aa: CASSYFAGGLKEQFF; v_call: TRBV6-5; j_call: TRBJ2-1; d_call: TRBD2; clone_size: NA
cdr3_nt: TGTGCCAGCAGCGACCTAAAGGTCCCCTACGAGCAGTACTTC; cdr3_aa: CASSDLKVPYEQYF; v_call: TRBV5-6; j_call: TRBJ2-7; d_call: NA; clone_size: NA
cdr3_nt: TGTGCCAGCTCACACGGATTGAGCCTCGGCACCGGGGAGCTGTTTTTT; cdr3_aa: CASSHGLSLGTGELFF; v_call: TRBV18; j_call: TRBJ2-2; d_call: NA; clone_size: NA
cdr3_nt: TGTGCCAGCAGCGTAGCGGGACAGGGCAATTCACCCCTCCACTTT; cdr3_aa: CASSVAGQGNSPLHF; v_call: TRBV9; j_call: TRBJ1-6; d_call: TRBD1; clone_size: NA
cdr3_nt: TGTGCCAGCAGTCAACCGGGGACAGGGGGAGAGCAGTACTTC; cdr3_aa: CASSQPGTGGEQYF; v_call: TRBV28; j_call: TRBJ2-7; d_call: TRBD1; clone_size: NA
cdr3_nt: TGTGCCAGCAGCTTAGATCGCCAGGGCCACAATCAGCCCCAGCATTTT; cdr3_aa: CASSLDRQGHNQPQHF; v_call: TRBV7-2; j_call: TRBJ1-5; d_call: NA; clone_size: NA
cdr3_nt: TGCGCCAGCAGCTTGGGGGGACAGAACTATGGCTACACCTTC; cdr3_aa: CASSLGGQNYGYTF; v_call: TRBV5-1; j_call: TRBJ1-2; d_call: TRBD1; clone_size: NA
cdr3_nt: TGTGCCAGCAGCCACCAGGGGGGAGACACTGAAGCTTTCTTT; cdr3_aa: CASSHQGGDTEAFF; v_call: TRBV3-1/TRBV3-2; j_call: TRBJ1-1; d_call: TRBD1; clone_size: NA
cdr3_nt: TGTGCCAGCAGCTTCCTTGGCTCATCTGGAAACACCATATATTTT; cdr3_aa: CASSFLGSSGNTIYF; v_call: TRBV7-9; j_call: TRBJ1-3; d_call: NA; clone_size: once
cdr3_nt: TGTGCCAGCAGCGACCTCACAGGGGCCCGGAGCTATGGCTACACCTTC; cdr3_aa: CASSDLTGARSYGYTF; v_call: TRBV6-2/TRBV6-3; j_call: TRBJ1-2; d_call: TRBD1; clone_size: NA
cdr3_nt: TGTGCCAGCAGTTATTGGCAGGGGGTGTCCGAAATTGGCAATCAGCCCCAGCATTTT; cdr3_aa: CASSYWQGVSEIGNQPQHF; v_call: TRBV21-1; j_call: TRBJ1-5; d_call: NA; clone_size: NA
cdr3_nt: TGTGCCAGCAGTCCGTTGACAGGGGGAGAGAACACTGAAGCTTTCTTT; cdr3_aa: CASSPLTGGENTEAFF; v_call: TRBV6-2/TRBV6-3; j_call: TRBJ1-1; d_call: TRBD1; clone_size: NA
cdr3_nt: TGCGCCAGCAGCCATGGGGCTAGCGGGAGCACAGATACGCAGTATTTT; cdr3_aa: CASSHGASGSTDTQYF; v_call: TRBV5-1; j_call: TRBJ2-3; d_call: TRBD2; clone_size: NA
cdr3_nt: TGTGCCAGCAGTCCCCATCTCAGTATGGGATACACTGAAGCTTTCTTT; cdr3_aa: CASSPHLSMGYTEAFF; v_call: TRBV14; j_call: TRBJ1-1; d_call: NA; clone_size: NA
cdr3_nt: TGTGCCAGCATTTCGAACGGGCCCTTTGGCTACACCTTC; cdr3_aa: CASISNGPFGYTF; v_call: TRBV2; j_call: TRBJ1-2; d_call: NA; clone_size: NA
cdr3_nt: TGTGCCATCAGTGAAGGTAGCGGGAGTACCGGGGAGCTGTTTTTT; cdr3_aa: CAISEGSGSTGELFF; v_call: TRBV10-3; j_call: TRBJ2-2; d_call: TRBD2; clone_size: NA
cdr3_nt: TGTGCCAGCAGCCGGGACGGGAACACCGGGGAGCTGTTTTTT; cdr3_aa: CASSRDGNTGELFF; v_call: TRBV11-1; j_call: TRBJ2-2; d_call: NA; clone_size: NA
cdr3_nt: TGTGCCAGTAGTATCCCCGAAAGACAGGACCAGAACACTGAAGCTTTCTTT; cdr3_aa: CASSIPERQDQNTEAFF; v_call: TRBV19; j_call: TRBJ1-1; d_call: NA; clone_size: NA
cdr3_nt: TGTGCCAGCAGCACCCGTCGTTCCTCTGGGGCCAACGTCCTGACTTTC; cdr3_aa: CASSTRRSSGANVLTF; v_call: TRBV9; j_call: TRBJ2-6; d_call: NA; clone_size: NA
cdr3_nt: TGTGCCAGTAACAGAAGACAGGGGACCGGAAACACCATATATTTT; cdr3_aa: CASNRRQGTGNTIYF; v_call: TRBV19; j_call: TRBJ1-3; d_call: TRBD1; clone_size: NA
cdr3_nt: TGTGCCAGCAGTTTTTCCAGTGTCGAAAAACTGTTTTTT; cdr3_aa: CASSFSSVEKLFF; v_call: TRBV28; j_call: TRBJ1-4; d_call: NA; clone_size: NA
cdr3_nt: TGTGCCAGTAGTTGGGGGGCACCCCCGGAGACCCAGTACTTC; cdr3_aa: CASSWGAPPETQYF; v_call: TRBV19; j_call: TRBJ2-5; d_call: NA; clone_size: NA
cdr3_nt: TGCAGCGCTACAGGCGGGACAGGGATTGAAAAACTGTTTTTT; cdr3_aa: CSATGGTGIEKLFF; v_call: TRBV29-1; j_call: TRBJ1-4; d_call: TRBD1; clone_size: NA
cdr3_nt: TGTGCCAGCAGTGAGAAGGGGGGTACAGAGTACAATGAGCAGTTCTTC; cdr3_aa: CASSEKGGTEYNEQFF; v_call: TRBV9; j_call: TRBJ2-1; d_call: NA; clone_size: NA
cdr3_nt: TGCAGCGTTGGAGAAGCGGGACTCTACAATGAGCAGTTCTTC; cdr3_aa: CSVGEAGLYNEQFF; v_call: TRBV29-1; j_call: TRBJ2-1; d_call: TRBD2; clone_size: NA
cdr3_nt: TGTGCCAGCAGTTACTCGATATCCGATCCCTACGAGCAGTACTTC; cdr3_aa: CASSYSISDPYEQYF; v_call: TRBV6-5; j_call: TRBJ2-7; d_call: NA; clone_size: NA
cdr3_nt: TGTGCCAGCAGCGTAGTCTCGAACACTGAAGCTTTCTTT; cdr3_aa: CASSVVSNTEAFF; v_call: TRBV9; j_call: TRBJ1-1; d_call: NA; clone_size: NA
cdr3_nt: TGCAGTGCTAGTCTTCCAGGGTTCTATGGCTACACCTTC; cdr3_aa: CSASLPGFYGYTF; v_call: TRBV20-1; j_call: TRBJ1-2; d_call: NA; clone_size: NA
cdr3_nt: TGTGCCAGCAGCTTAGCGGGGACCGGGCCCACGCAGTATTTT; cdr3_aa: CASSLAGTGPTQYF; v_call: TRBV7-8; j_call: TRBJ2-3; d_call: NA; clone_size: few
cdr3_nt: TGCGCCAGCTCCCTTGGGTTCGGACAGGCGAACACCGGGGAGCTGTTTTTT; cdr3_aa: CASSLGFGQANTGELFF; v_call: TRBV5-1; j_call: TRBJ2-2; d_call: TRBD1; clone_size: NA
cdr3_nt: TGTGCCAGCAGCGTTATCCCCACAGAGGGTCAACATCAGCCCCAGCATTTT; cdr3_aa: CASSVIPTEGQHQPQHF; v_call: TRBV9; j_call: TRBJ1-5; d_call: NA; clone_size: NA
cdr3_nt: TGTGCCAGCAGCTTAGCAGGGTTCACTGAAGCTTTCTTT; cdr3_aa: CASSLAGFTEAFF; v_call: TRBV7-9; j_call: TRBJ1-1; d_call: NA; clone_size: NA
cdr3_nt: TGCGCCAGCAAAATTGGCGGATCCTACAATGAGCAGTTCTTC; cdr3_aa: CASKIGGSYNEQFF; v_call: TRBV5-1; j_call: TRBJ2-1; d_call: NA; clone_size: NA
cdr3_nt: TGTGCCAGCAGCTTCCAGCGTGACAATGAGCAGTTCTTC; cdr3_aa: CASSFQRDNEQFF; v_call: TRBV7-2; j_call: TRBJ2-1; d_call: NA; clone_size: NA
cdr3_nt: TGTGCCAGCAGCCGACCGGTAGCGAGCGGGAAAACAGATACGCAGTATTTT; cdr3_aa: CASSRPVASGKTDTQYF; v_call: TRBV6-2/TRBV6-3; j_call: TRBJ2-3; d_call: TRBD2; clone_size: NA
cdr3_nt: TGTGCCAGCAGTACCCGGGAGGGGGCGGCCGAGCAGTACTTC; cdr3_aa: CASSTREGAAEQYF; v_call: TRBV7-2; j_call: TRBJ2-7; d_call: NA; clone_size: NA
cdr3_nt: TGTGCCAGCAGTCCCGGACAGGCTAGCAATCAGCCCCAGCATTTT; cdr3_aa: CASSPGQASNQPQHF; v_call: TRBV28; j_call: TRBJ1-5; d_call: TRBD1; clone_size: NA